A selection of T cell receptor beta chains follows, all from one sample in a study of beta chain features in type 1 diabetes. TCRdb's table, derived via immunoSEQ multiplex PCR, lists solely in-frame clones and lacks some. The repertoire holds 40,000 to 65,000 clones, with about 60% as singletons. Sequenced: stem cell memory CD4+ T cells from blood. The receptors stem from a woman in her thirties with type 1 diabetes. CDR3s include the opening cysteine and the closing phenylalanine or tryptophan. The D gene is left open where the match is weak. Rows give clone size only sometimes, using once, few, many, or a class for an expanded clone.

cdr3_aa	cdr3_nt	v_call	j_call	clone_size	d_call
CASSRMTPNTGELFF	TGCGCCAGCAGCCGCATGACTCCTAACACCGGGGAGCTGTTTTTT	TRBV5-1	TRBJ2-2	.	.
CASTPGGFSGLNYGYTF	TGTGCCAGCACTCCGGGAGGCTTTAGTGGCCTTAACTATGGCTACACCTTC	TRBV2	TRBJ1-2	.	.
CASSLLGKWGDQPQHF	TGTGCCAGCAGTTTATTGGGGAAGTGGGGGGATCAGCCCCAGCATTTT	TRBV27	TRBJ1-5	once	.
CASSLGGGNTEAFF	TGCGCCAGCAGCTTGGGGGGAGGGAACACTGAAGCTTTCTTT	TRBV5-1	TRBJ1-1	.	.
CASSLETSGVGEQFF	TGCGCCAGCAGCTTGGAGACTAGCGGGGTCGGAGAGCAGTTCTTC	TRBV5-1	TRBJ2-1	.	TRBD2
CASTGLAGSSDTQYF	TGCGCCAGCACTGGACTAGCGGGATCCTCAGATACGCAGTATTTT	TRBV5-1	TRBJ2-3	once	TRBD2
CASSASGIPNTEAFF	TGTGCCAGCAGCGCATCAGGGATCCCGAACACTGAAGCTTTCTTT	TRBV9	TRBJ1-1	few	.
CASSAQGSTGELFF	TGTGCCAGCAGTGCTCAGGGGAGCACCGGGGAGCTGTTTTTT	TRBV2	TRBJ2-2	.	.
CAALAGRGDTQYF	TGTGCCGCCCTAGCGGGCCGAGGAGATACGCAGTATTTT	TRBV30	TRBJ2-3	few	TRBD2
CASSSGLAGGGETQYF	TGTGCCAGCAGCTCAGGACTAGCGGGAGGGGGGGAGACCCAGTACTTC	TRBV7-3	TRBJ2-5	.	TRBD2
CASKSRISGGEQYF	TGTGCCAGCAAGTCGAGGATATCGGGGGGCGAGCAGTACTTC	TRBV6-5	TRBJ2-7	.	TRBD2
CAWSPRGWQPQHF	TGTGCCTGGAGTCCCAGAGGATGGCAGCCCCAGCATTTT	TRBV30	TRBJ1-5	.	.
CASSKAQGVNTEAFF	TGTGCCAGCAGTAAAGCACAGGGAGTGAACACTGAAGCTTTCTTT	TRBV7-9	TRBJ1-1	.	.
CAISADRGANYGYTF	TGTGCCATCAGCGCAGACAGGGGGGCTAACTATGGCTACACCTTC	TRBV10-3	TRBJ1-2	.	TRBD1
CASSRRQAGGWETQYF	TGTGCCAGCAGCCGACGACAAGCAGGGGGCTGGGAGACCCAGTACTTC	TRBV11-2	TRBJ2-5	.	TRBD1
CSVRQREGSYEQYF	TGCAGCGTTAGGCAGCGGGAGGGCAGCTACGAGCAGTACTTC	TRBV29-1	TRBJ2-7	.	TRBD2
CSVQDRGFYGYTF	TGCAGCGTTCAAGACAGGGGGTTCTATGGCTACACCTTC	TRBV29-1	TRBJ1-2	.	TRBD1
CATRLAGTDTQYF	TGTGCCACCCGGCTAGCGGGCACAGATACGCAGTATTTT	TRBV6-5	TRBJ2-3	.	TRBD2
CASSYDRGNQPQHF	TGTGCCAGCAGCTACGACCGGGGCAATCAGCCCCAGCATTTT	TRBV7-2	TRBJ1-5	few	.
CASSGTGQDQPQHF	TGTGCCAGCAGTGGGACGGGACAGGACCAGCCCCAGCATTTT	TRBV2	TRBJ1-5	.	TRBD1
CASSLGQGAWQPQHF	TGTGCCAGCAGTTTGGGACAGGGGGCTTGGCAGCCCCAGCATTTT	TRBV28	TRBJ1-5	.	TRBD1
CASGLLAGVGTDTQYF	TGCGCCAGCGGACTACTAGCGGGAGTAGGGACAGATACGCAGTATTTT	TRBV5-1	TRBJ2-3	.	TRBD2
CASSLMLSEAFF	TGTGCCAGCAGCTTAATGTTATCTGAAGCTTTCTTT	TRBV7-9	TRBJ1-1	medium-sized	.
CASRDTGSNGYTF	TGTGCCAGCAGGGATACAGGGTCCAATGGCTACACCTTC	TRBV7-9	TRBJ1-2	.	.
CASSVDQRSEKLFF	TGTGCCAGCAGCGTAGATCAGCGGAGCGAAAAACTGTTTTTT	TRBV9	TRBJ1-4	.	.
CASSRLRGEEAQYF	TGCGCCAGCAGCCGCCTTCGGGGTGAGGAAGCCCAGTACTTC	TRBV5-1	TRBJ2-5	.	.
CASSDGGNEQFF	TGTGCCAGCAGTGACGGGGGGAATGAGCAGTTCTTC	TRBV6-4	TRBJ2-1	few	.
CASIPLVAGSEQYF	TGTGCCAGCATCCCTCTCGTGGCGGGATCCGAGCAGTACTTC	TRBV2	TRBJ2-7	.	.
CASSPLMGQGWETQYF	TGTGCCAGCAGCCCTCTAATGGGACAGGGATGGGAGACCCAGTACTTC	TRBV28	TRBJ2-5	few	TRBD1
CASSDGTGASPLHF	TGTGCCAGCAGCGACGGGACAGGGGCTTCACCCCTCCACTTT	TRBV7-3	TRBJ1-6	.	TRBD1
CASSEARGYNEQFF	TGTGCCAGCAGTGAAGCGCGGGGTTACAATGAGCAGTTCTTC	TRBV2	TRBJ2-1	.	.
CASSLMALGLAHMNTEAFF	TGTGCCAGCAGCTTAATGGCCCTAGGCCTAGCCCACATGAACACTGAAGCTTTCTTT	TRBV7-3	TRBJ1-1	.	.
CASSILAGGVAHEQFF	TGCGCCAGCAGCATCCTAGCGGGAGGGGTGGCCCATGAGCAGTTCTTC	TRBV5-1	TRBJ2-1	.	TRBD2
CASSSGGARNTEAFF	TGTGCCAGCAGCTCAGGCGGGGCCCGGAACACTGAAGCTTTCTTT	TRBV7-9	TRBJ1-1	.	.
CASSPRDNHGAQHF	TGTGCCAGCTCACCTAGGGATAACCACGGGGCCCAGCATTTT	TRBV18	TRBJ1-5	.	.
CASSHRGYGDTEAFF	TGTGCCAGCAGCCACAGGGGGTATGGGGACACTGAAGCTTTCTTT	TRBV7-6	TRBJ1-1	.	TRBD1
CASSRRPTGGINTEAFF	TGTGCCAGTAGCCGCCGCCCGACAGGGGGGATAAACACTGAAGCTTTCTTT	TRBV19	TRBJ1-1	.	TRBD1
CASSKRADGDEQFF	TGTGCCAGCAGCAAGAGGGCCGACGGGGATGAGCAGTTCTTC	TRBV7-3	TRBJ2-1	.	.
CASSPLAGAVHEQYF	TGTGCTAGCAGCCCATTAGCGGGAGCAGTCCACGAGCAGTACTTC	TRBV7-7	TRBJ2-7	.	TRBD2
CASSRTGGEPQHF	TGCGCCAGCAGCAGGACAGGGGGGGAGCCCCAGCATTTT	TRBV5-1	TRBJ1-5	.	TRBD1
CAWSVLMGLAEKNTGELFF	TGTGCCTGGAGTGTACTGATGGGACTAGCAGAAAAGAACACCGGGGAGCTGTTTTTT	TRBV30	TRBJ2-2	.	TRBD2
CAWSRDRERWEQYF	TGTGCCTGGAGTCGGGACAGGGAACGATGGGAGCAGTACTTC	TRBV30	TRBJ2-5	.	TRBD1
CSVARELQAFF	TGCAGCGTTGCTAGGGAGCTTCAAGCTTTCTTT	TRBV29-1	TRBJ1-1	.	.
CSVVGPAAIEAFF	TGCAGCGTTGTAGGCCCGGCAGCGATTGAAGCTTTCTTT	TRBV29-1	TRBJ1-1	.	.
CASSVHRDRDLEAFF	TGTGCCAGCAGTGTTCACCGGGACAGGGACCTTGAAGCTTTCTTT	TRBV6-1	TRBJ1-1	.	TRBD1
CASRLLAGNEQFF	TGTGCCAGTAGGCTACTAGCGGGCAATGAGCAGTTCTTC	TRBV19	TRBJ2-1	.	TRBD2
CAWTKRSTDTQYF	TGTGCCTGGACCAAGCGGAGCACAGATACGCAGTATTTT	TRBV30	TRBJ2-3	.	.
CASNMRLGPTDTQYF	TGTGCCAGCAACATGAGACTAGGGCCCACAGATACGCAGTATTTT	TRBV28	TRBJ2-3	.	.